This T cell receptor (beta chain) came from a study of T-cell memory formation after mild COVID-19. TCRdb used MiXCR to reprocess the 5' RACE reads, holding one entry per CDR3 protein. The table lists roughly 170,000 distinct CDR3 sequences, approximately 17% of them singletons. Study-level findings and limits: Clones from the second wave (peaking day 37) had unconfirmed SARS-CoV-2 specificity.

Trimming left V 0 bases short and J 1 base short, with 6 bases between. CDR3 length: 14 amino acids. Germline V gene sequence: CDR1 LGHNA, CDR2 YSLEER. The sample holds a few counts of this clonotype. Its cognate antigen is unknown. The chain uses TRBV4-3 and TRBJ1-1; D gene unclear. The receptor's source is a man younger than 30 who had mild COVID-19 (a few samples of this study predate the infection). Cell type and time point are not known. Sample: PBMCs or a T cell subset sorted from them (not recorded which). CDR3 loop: CASSQEAGNTEAFF. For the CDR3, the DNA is TGCGCCAGCAGCCAAGAAGCCGGGAACACTGAAGCTTTCTTT.